This record concerns one T cell receptor (beta chain) sequence. Its antigen is unidentified. The same CDR3 also results from other DNA sequences found in this sample. This entry comes from a study of long-term antiretroviral therapy in people with HIV. The assay used was immunoSEQ (version v3.0), run at survey level. Repertoires were generated with immunoSEQ multiplex PCR, while TCRdb's copy carries only in-frame clones and drops some. The data contain tens of thousands of clones, roughly 77% of them singletons. V gave up 0 bases and J gave up 1 base, with 3 bases separating them. The CDR3 covers 13 residues. CDR1 and CDR2 (germline): LNHNV, YYDKDF (reference sequence). Study-level points and caveats: Transplant donor controls retained higher diversity, though diversity increased after ART. Whichever time point was examined, clones expanded before ART dominated the repertoire.

V gene TRBV15 combines with J gene TRBJ2-5; D is ambiguous. This clonotype was sampled from a young man with HIV. The sequencing here drew on unsorted PBMCs, taken 1.9 years after starting antiretroviral therapy. The chain's CDR3 is CATSRDLQETQYF. In DNA form, the CDR3 reads TGTGCCACCAGCAGAGACCTCCAAGAGACCCAGTACTTC.